This TCR beta chain came from a study of T cell repertoires in cytomegalovirus infection. The wider study: Matching HLA type, along with CMV infection, was indicated by public TCR beta signatures.

Trimming cost V 5 bases and J 5 bases, with 11 bases left between them. The germline gives CDR1 SGHRS, CDR2 YFSETQ. This CDR3 region has 12 residues. TCRdb passed the reads through MiXCR, listing each CDR3 protein once. The table lists roughly 320,000 distinct CDR3 sequences, around 10% of them singletons, with 2% to 3% in the top ten. This clonotype was seen a few times. The J gene is TRBJ2-7, the V gene TRBV5-1; D might be TRBD1 (6 bases). The TCR sequence derives from a human donor in good health (CMV status not recorded). Some clones in this sample may be carry-over from other donors' samples. Sequenced input: PBMCs. The chain's CDR3 is CASRTGKNEQYF. The CDR3 DNA sequence: TGCGCCAGCAGAACAGGGAAAAACGAGCAGTACTTC.